The sample holds a few counts of the clone carrying this T cell receptor (beta chain). PCR used 60 Vbeta primers and 13 Jbeta primers. Assay used: immunoSEQ multiplex PCR; TCRdb lists only in-frame clones, some missing. The data show under 200,000 clones, with roughly 65% seen just once and just under 4.5% held by the top ten. Looked up from germline, CDR1 is LNHDA and CDR2 is SQIVND (reference sequence). This CDR3 has 18 amino acids. Trimming removed 6 bases from V and 2 bases from J; junction bases left unmatched: 10. This entry comes from a study of cytomegalovirus exposure and HLA in healthy donors.

This sequence was found in a woman aged 18 to 35 in good health and CMV-seropositive. The chain recombines TRBV19 with TRBJ2-6; TRBD1 matches at 10 bases. The sequencing input was PBMCs. CDR3: CASSRDRGLNPGANVLTF. The CDR3 region has the DNA TGTGCCAGTAGCCGGGACAGGGGACTAAACCCTGGGGCCAACGTCCTGACTTTC.